Below are 29 T cell receptor beta chains sequenced from a single sample in a study of blood T cell repertoires in COVID-19. Assay: immunoSEQ multiplex PCR; the TCRdb copy retains only in-frame clones and omits some. The sample holds around 180,000 clones; over 65% are singletons and the top ten take 3%. The sequenced sample was peripheral blood. These receptors were obtained from a woman aged 80 or over with acute or convalescent COVID-19.

The gene calls are TRBV28 and TRBJ1-4, with D possibly TRBD1 on 5 matching bases. This CDR3 is built from 15 residues. V was pared by 3 bases and J by 2 bases, with 10 bases between. In germline, CDR1 is MDHEN, CDR2 SYDVKM. The CDR3 here is CASSFVGATNEKLFF. The CDR3 bases are TGTGCCAGCAGTTTTGTAGGGGCGACTAATGAAAAACTGTTTTTT.

The V and J genes are TRBV27 and TRBJ2-1; D uncertain. The length of the CDR3 is 14 residues. The V and J ends lost 2 bases and 2 bases respectively, with 7 bases between them. Germline CDR1 is MNHEY and CDR2 is SMNVEV (reference sequence). This chain's CDR3 is CASSLIGTYNEQFF. The CDR3 region has the DNA TGTGCCAGCAGTTTAATTGGCACCTACAATGAGCAGTTCTTC.

The rearrangement links TRBV6-5 to TRBJ2-1, with 7 nucleotides matching TRBD2. Germline lookup yields CDR1 MNHEY and CDR2 SVGAGI. V shed 5 bases and J 8 bases; nucleotides not matched to a gene: 9. CDR3 length equals 14 residues. CDR3 sequence (DNA): TGTGCCAGCAGTCCCCTCGCGGGAGTATATGAGCAGTTCTTC. The encoded protein is CASSPLAGVYEQFF.

The J gene is TRBJ2-5, the V gene TRBV28, with D maybe TRBD2 (5 bases). This CDR3 region has 13 residues. The germline V gene encodes CDR1 MDHEN and CDR2 SYDVKM. Trimming took off 5 bases at V and 1 base at J, with 8 bases between the two ends. CDR3 in DNA: TGTGCCAGCAGTCCCCGGGGCCAAGAGACCCAGTACTTC. Encoded protein: CASSPRGQETQYF.

This clone was detected only once. The genes are TRBV27 and TRBJ1-3; D is uncertain. V lost 6 bases, J lost 0 bases, and 9 bases lay in between. CDR3 length: 14 residues. Germline-derived CDR1 and CDR2 are MNHEY and SMNVEV (reference sequence). The CDR3 sequence is CASRVTGSGNTIYF. CDR3 nucleotides: TGTGCCAGCAGGGTCACCGGCTCTGGAAACACCATATATTTT.

The chain has TRBV19 and TRBJ1-5; D is unresolved. Trimming pared 6 bases from V and 4 bases from J, leaving 10 bases between. CDR3 length: 13 residues. CDR1 and CDR2 from the germline V gene are LNHDA and SQIVND (reference sequence). CDR3 amino acids: CASRMAGNQPQHF. The CDR3 bases are TGTGCCAGTAGAATGGCGGGTAATCAGCCCCAGCATTTT.

The chain employs TRBV28 and TRBJ2-7; D ambiguous. The germline V gene has CDR1 MDHEN and CDR2 SYDVKM. The CDR3 is 14 residues long. The V gene lost 3 bases and the J gene lost 6 bases, with 15 bases spanning the gap. The DNA for the CDR3 is TGTGCCAGCAGTTTTGGTACAGACCGGTCCGAGCAGTACTTC. Translation gives CASSFGTDRSEQYF.

The V gene is TRBV7-2, the J gene TRBJ1-4; 8 bases match TRBD1. CDR3 size: 15 residues. J lost 8 bases, V lost 4 bases, and 9 bases had no gene match. CDR1 is SGHTA and CDR2 is FQGNSA in the germline V gene. CDR3 DNA: TGTGCCAGCAGCTATTACAGGGGGACGGAGGAAAAACTGTTTTTT. It specifies CASSYYRGTEEKLFF.

This chain links TRBV24-1 with TRBJ2-5; 9 bases are a match to TRBD1. V gave up 4 bases and J gave up 4 bases; unmatched junction bases: 6. This CDR3 spans 15 amino acids. Germline CDR1 is KGHDR and CDR2 is SFDVKD. The CDR3 bases are TGTGCCACCAGTGACCCAAGGACAGGGGTAGAGACCCAGTACTTC. It is translated as CATSDPRTGVETQYF.

The rearrangement joins TRBV12-3 or TRBV12-4 to TRBJ2-1, with 7 bases identical to TRBD2. This CDR3 is 13 amino acids long. The J segment lost 14 bases and the V segment lost 8 bases, leaving 15 bases of the junction unmatched. As DNA, the CDR3 is TGTGCCAGCGGGGAGGGAAGAGCACTAAACAAGTTCTTC. Its protein is CASGEGRALNKFF.

This clone was detected only a few times. The chain joins TRBV30 to TRBJ2-7; tentatively, D is TRBD2 (6 bases). The V gene's germline CDR1 is GTSNPN and CDR2 SVGIG (reference sequence). Trimming removed 0 bases from V and 10 bases from J, with 10 bases in between. This CDR3 spans 11 amino acids. The CDR3 loop is CAWSVRREQYF. DNA of the CDR3: TGTGCCTGGAGTGTACGGAGGGAACAGTACTTC.

The chain is built from TRBV6-1 and TRBJ2-2; no definite D call. The CDR3 length is 12 residues. Trimming pared 2 bases from V and 7 bases from J, leaving 5 bases between. The germline V gene encodes CDR1 MNHNS and CDR2 SASEGT. The CDR3 sequence: CASSERGGELFF. The CDR3 DNA reads as TGTGCCAGCAGTGAACGAGGCGGGGAGCTGTTTTTT.

The chain uses TRBV5-8 and TRBJ1-5, with TRBD1 matching 12 bases. V lost 4 bases and J lost 5; bases outside the gene matches: 10. This CDR3 comprises 17 residues. The germline gives CDR1 SGHTS, CDR2 YDEGEE. The CDR3 bases are TGTGCCAGCAGCACCCCTGTGGGACAGGGGGCAGATCAGCCCCAGCATTTT. Translation: CASSTPVGQGADQPQHF.

This clone has a handful of counts. The gene calls are TRBV2 and TRBJ2-7, with a possible D match to TRBD2 (5 bases). The V end lost 6 bases, the J end lost 7 bases, and 19 bases lay between the germline ends. The CDR3 totals 14 residues. Germline V CDR1 and CDR2: SNHLY, FYNNEI. CDR3 sequence: CASSDQRFKSEQYF. Here the CDR3 DNA reads TGTGCCAGCAGCGATCAGCGGTTTAAGAGTGAGCAGTACTTC.

V is TRBV6-5 and J is TRBJ1-1; D is uncertain. CDR3 length: 14 amino acids. V shed 0 bases and J shed 5 bases, with 10 bases lying between them. Germline V gives CDR1 MNHEY, CDR2 SVGAGI. CDR3 nucleotide sequence: TGTGCCAGCAGTTACTCTGGTCGGGGAACTGAAGCTTTCTTT. This gives the protein CASSYSGRGTEAFF.

The chain carries TRBV2 and TRBJ1-1; the D is unclear. V was shortened by 7 bases and J by 3 bases, with 12 bases between the two germline ends. Germline lookup yields CDR1 SNHLY and CDR2 FYNNEI. The CDR3 contains 13 residues. In DNA form, the CDR3 reads TGTGCCAGCATTGGCTTTTTGGACACTGAAGCTTTCTTT. As protein: CASIGFLDTEAFF.

This clone was counted only a few times. This chain links TRBV18 with TRBJ1-1, with D possibly matching TRBD1 (5 bases). The germline V and J ends were trimmed by 5 bases and 1 base, with 20 bases remaining between them. CDR3 size: 17 residues. Germline lookup yields CDR1 KGHSH and CDR2 LQKENI. The CDR3 here is CASSSQGGIGQNTEAFF. As DNA, the CDR3 is TGTGCCAGCTCATCTCAGGGCGGGATCGGACAGAACACTGAAGCTTTCTTT.

V gene TRBV5-1 combines with J gene TRBJ2-7; D remains unclear. Per the germline V gene, CDR1 is SGHRS and CDR2 is YFSETQ. This CDR3 contains 13 residues. Trimming pared 0 bases from V and 3 bases from J, leaving 7 bases between. The CDR3 loop reads CASSLASLYEQYF. The CDR3 DNA sequence: TGCGCCAGCAGCTTGGCCAGTCTCTACGAGCAGTACTTC.

The rearrangement uses TRBV7-9 and TRBJ1-1; 7 bases align to TRBD1. The germline gives CDR1 SEHNR, CDR2 FQNEAQ (reference sequence). Losses at the gene ends were 4 bases for V and 5 bases for J; bases not matched to a gene: 10. CDR3 size: 15 residues. As DNA, the CDR3 is TGTGCCAGCAGCTCCCGGGAGGGGGCGAGGACTGAAGCTTTCTTT. Residues: CASSSREGARTEAFF.

This rearrangement joins TRBV5-1 to TRBJ2-1; D not resolved. This CDR3 spans 13 amino acids. Trimming stripped 0 bases from V and 4 bases from J, with 5 bases between. Germline CDR1 reads SGHRS; CDR2 reads YFSETQ. In DNA form, the CDR3 reads TGCGCCAGCAGCTTGGGTGCGTACAATGAGCAGTTCTTC. This gives the protein CASSLGAYNEQFF.

The chain recombines TRBV28 with TRBJ1-2, with 9 bases lining up with TRBD1. The CDR3 extends over 14 amino acids. The junction had 6 bases not matched to a gene; V was cut back by 5 bases and J by 5 bases. CDR1 MDHEN and CDR2 SYDVKM come from the germline V gene. For the CDR3, the DNA is TGTGCCAGCAGTGAGGGACAGGGTCTTTATGGCTACACCTTC. Protein product: CASSEGQGLYGYTF.

V is TRBV27 and J is TRBJ2-7; no reliable D call. V shed 4 bases and J shed 5 bases, with 15 bases lying between them. The length of the CDR3 is 14 residues. Germline-derived CDR1 and CDR2 are MNHEY and SMNVEV (reference sequence). CDR3 nucleotide sequence: TGTGCCAGCAGTTACCGAGTCGAGGTCAACGAGCAGTACTTC. Residues: CASSYRVEVNEQYF.

This rearrangement joins TRBV10-1 to TRBJ2-2; 8 nucleotides align to TRBD2. The V gene's germline CDR1 is WNHNN and CDR2 SYGVQD (reference sequence). V was pared by 3 bases and J by 5 bases, with 2 bases of the junction left unmatched. The CDR3 is made up of 14 amino acids. Written as DNA, the CDR3 is TGCGCCAGCAGTGAAGCTAGCGGGACCGGGGAGCTGTTTTTT. This encodes CASSEASGTGELFF.

The CDR3 DNA is TGTGCCAGCTCACAACAGGGGGCTGGTAATGAAAAACTGTTTTTT. Residues: CASSQQGAGNEKLFF. The rearrangement links TRBV18 to TRBJ1-4; 9 bases line up with TRBD1. The CDR3 is 15 residues long. Germline CDR1 KGHSH, CDR2 LQKENI. The V and J ends lost 4 bases and 4 bases, in that order; junction bases with no gene match: 4. Together with reference TRBV18 and TRBJ1-4, the CDR3 gives the full variable domain: NAGVMQNPRHLVRRRGQEARLRCSPMKGHSHVYWYRQLPEEGLKFMVYLQKENIIDESGMPKERFSAEFPKEGPSILRIQQVVRGDSAAYFCASSQQGAGNEKLFFGSGTQLSVL.

V usage is TRBV19 and J usage is TRBJ1-2; 7 bases fit TRBD1. Germline trimming cut 8 bases from V and 4 bases from J; bases unmatched to any gene: 7. The CDR3 has 13 residues. Germline-derived CDR1 and CDR2 are LNHDA and SQIVND (reference sequence). CDR3: CASGTAESYGYTF. The CDR3 DNA reads TGTGCCAGTGGGACAGCCGAATCCTATGGCTACACCTTC.

In this sample, this clone turned up a few times. The rearrangement links TRBV10-1 to TRBJ2-2; D uncertain. V lost 3 bases and J 1 base, leaving 9 bases between the germline ends. CDR3 length: 15 amino acids. Germline V CDR1 and CDR2: WNHNN, SYGVQD (reference sequence). The CDR3 nucleotides read TGCGCCAGCAGTGATCGAAGAGGGAACACCGGGGAGCTGTTTTTT. Translation gives CASSDRRGNTGELFF.

V gene TRBV27 combines with J gene TRBJ2-6; a possible D gene is TRBD1 (5 bases). V was trimmed by 3 bases and J by 0 bases, leaving 15 bases between them. Germline-derived CDR1 and CDR2 are MNHEY and SMNVEV (reference sequence). The CDR3 loop spans 18 amino acids. CDR3 nucleotide sequence: TGTGCCAGCAGTTTTTCCCAGGGCCTCTCCTCTGGGGCCAACGTCCTGACTTTC. Amino acid sequence: CASSFSQGLSSGANVLTF.

This clone appeared once. The V call is TRBV6-2 or TRBV6-3, the J call TRBJ2-3, with no clear D. From germline, CDR1 is MNHEY and CDR2 SVGEGT. This CDR3 contains 12 residues. V lost 6 bases to trimming and J lost 6 bases, with 10 bases between them. The CDR3 region has the DNA TGTGCCAGCAGCCGCAGTCATGATACGCAGTATTTT. This gives the protein CASSRSHDTQYF.

The genes are TRBV5-1 and TRBJ2-7; 9 bases agree with TRBD1. The CDR3 sequence is 15 residues long. V lost 4 bases and J lost 2; bases outside the gene matches: 7. Germline-derived CDR1 and CDR2 are SGHRS and YFSETQ. CDR3 sequence (DNA): TGCGCCAGCAGCAAGGAGGGACAGGGTCCCTACGAGCAGTACTTC. Translated: CASSKEGQGPYEQYF.